The rows below give T cell receptor beta chains drawn from one sample of a study of T-cell reconstitution after alpha-beta-depleted transplantation in children. Via MiXCR, TCRdb re-called the PCR reads, giving one row per CDR3 protein. Among about a million distinct CDR3 sequences listed, around 30% were seen once. Sample: PBMCs, mostly from graft donor cells, taken 360 days after TCRalphabeta/CD19-depleted stem cell transplant. These TCRs come from a boy less than two years old who had a stem cell transplant for SCID, so the T cells may come from the graft donor. Both conserved end residues are part of each CDR3. Each record gives: D gene, J gene, clone size, V gene, CDR3 protein, CDR3 DNA. A D gene is named only where the DNA matches it firmly. The size field is filled for only some rows; it gives once, few, many or a size class.

d_call: TRBD2
j_call: TRBJ2-1
clone_size: .
v_call: TRBV20-1
cdr3_aa: CSATWWTSGGSYNEQFF
cdr3_nt: TGCAGTGCTACTTGGTGGACTAGCGGGGGTTCCTACAATGAGCAGTTCTTC

d_call: .
j_call: TRBJ2-1
clone_size: few
v_call: TRBV6-5
cdr3_aa: CASSYSHSSFTYNEQFF
cdr3_nt: TGTGCCAGCAGTTACTCCCACAGTTCATTTACCTACAATGAGCAGTTCTTC

d_call: TRBD1
j_call: TRBJ2-7
clone_size: many
v_call: TRBV24-1
cdr3_aa: CATSDSGTGSYEQYF
cdr3_nt: TGTGCCACCAGTGATTCCGGGACAGGAAGCTACGAGCAGTACTTC

d_call: .
j_call: TRBJ2-5
clone_size: .
v_call: TRBV24-1
cdr3_aa: CATTEQQETQYF
cdr3_nt: TGTGCCACCACGGAACAGCAAGAGACCCAGTACTTC

d_call: .
j_call: TRBJ1-1
clone_size: .
v_call: TRBV29-1
cdr3_aa: CSVQPNWNTEAFF
cdr3_nt: TGCAGCGTCCAACCTAACTGGAACACTGAAGCTTTCTTT

d_call: .
j_call: TRBJ1-2
clone_size: .
v_call: TRBV12-3/TRBV12-4
cdr3_aa: CASSRQTSNYGYTF
cdr3_nt: TGTGCCAGCAGCCGACAGACCTCAAACTATGGCTACACCTTC

d_call: .
j_call: TRBJ2-2
clone_size: many
v_call: TRBV5-1
cdr3_aa: CASSFREIPGELFF
cdr3_nt: TGCGCCAGCAGCTTTCGAGAGATCCCCGGGGAGCTGTTTTTT

d_call: TRBD2
j_call: TRBJ2-5
clone_size: few
v_call: TRBV12-3/TRBV12-4
cdr3_aa: CASRLAGGLKETQYF
cdr3_nt: TGTGCCAGCAGGCTAGCGGGGGGCCTGAAAGAGACCCAGTACTTC

d_call: .
j_call: TRBJ2-2
clone_size: .
v_call: TRBV11-3
cdr3_aa: CVSSLGSGELFF
cdr3_nt: TGTGTCAGCAGCTTAGGCTCCGGGGAGCTGTTTTTT

d_call: .
j_call: TRBJ2-2
clone_size: .
v_call: TRBV5-1
cdr3_aa: CASSWGDRLANTGELFF
cdr3_nt: TGCGCCAGCAGCTGGGGGGACCGGCTCGCGAACACCGGGGAGCTGTTTTTT

d_call: TRBD1
j_call: TRBJ2-7
clone_size: few
v_call: TRBV10-2
cdr3_aa: CASNRGSYEQYF
cdr3_nt: TGCGCCAGCAACAGGGGCTCCTACGAGCAGTACTTC

d_call: .
j_call: TRBJ2-7
clone_size: few
v_call: TRBV5-1
cdr3_aa: CASSRFCGPPKAGEQYF
cdr3_nt: TGCGCCAGCAGCCGCTTCTGCGGACCTCCAAAGGCGGGCGAGCAGTACTTC

d_call: .
j_call: TRBJ2-7
clone_size: .
v_call: TRBV27
cdr3_aa: CASSSRLGAHSYEQYF
cdr3_nt: TGTGCCAGCAGTTCTCGGCTTGGAGCGCACTCCTACGAGCAGTACTTC

d_call: .
j_call: TRBJ2-5
clone_size: .
v_call: TRBV20-1
cdr3_aa: CSARDRRFQETQYF
cdr3_nt: TGCAGTGCTAGGGACCGGAGGTTTCAAGAGACCCAGTACTTC

d_call: TRBD1
j_call: TRBJ1-1
clone_size: .
v_call: TRBV6-1
cdr3_aa: CASRDRGYTEAFF
cdr3_nt: TGTGCCAGCAGGGACAGGGGTTACACTGAAGCTTTCTTT

d_call: .
j_call: TRBJ2-5
clone_size: few
v_call: TRBV11-2
cdr3_aa: CASSTDGSEGETQYF
cdr3_nt: TGTGCCAGCAGCACGGATGGTAGCGAGGGGGAGACCCAGTACTTC

d_call: TRBD1
j_call: TRBJ2-1
clone_size: few
v_call: TRBV12-3/TRBV12-4
cdr3_aa: CASRGRGQYKNEQFF
cdr3_nt: TGTGCCAGCAGGGGAAGGGGGCAGTATAAAAATGAGCAGTTCTTC

d_call: TRBD1
j_call: TRBJ1-1
clone_size: few
v_call: TRBV6-2/TRBV6-3
cdr3_aa: CASSYSTRDSMNTEAFF
cdr3_nt: TGTGCCAGCAGTTACTCTACCCGGGACAGCATGAACACTGAAGCTTTCTTT

d_call: TRBD2
j_call: TRBJ2-4
clone_size: once
v_call: TRBV20-1
cdr3_aa: CSATKLAGGLGGAKNIQYF
cdr3_nt: TGCAGTGCTACGAAGCTAGCGGGGGGCCTTGGCGGAGCCAAAAACATTCAGTACTTC

d_call: TRBD2
j_call: TRBJ2-3
clone_size: many
v_call: TRBV5-1
cdr3_aa: CASSLTSGATDTQYF
cdr3_nt: TGCGCCAGCAGCTTGACTAGCGGGGCAACAGATACGCAGTATTTT

d_call: TRBD1
j_call: TRBJ2-7
clone_size: .
v_call: TRBV4-3
cdr3_aa: CASSQEFRDSGYEQYF
cdr3_nt: TGCGCCAGCAGCCAAGAGTTCCGGGACAGCGGCTACGAGCAGTACTTC

d_call: .
j_call: TRBJ1-2
clone_size: .
v_call: TRBV18
cdr3_aa: CASSPLGGVGYTF
cdr3_nt: TGTGCCAGCTCACCATTAGGGGGGGTCGGCTACACCTTC

d_call: .
j_call: TRBJ2-2
clone_size: few
v_call: TRBV7-9
cdr3_aa: CASSLDRVRRNTGELFF
cdr3_nt: TGTGCCAGCAGCTTAGACAGGGTCAGGAGAAACACCGGGGAGCTGTTTTTT

d_call: .
j_call: TRBJ2-3
clone_size: .
v_call: TRBV7-2
cdr3_aa: CASRLTPSGTDTQYF
cdr3_nt: TGTGCCAGCAGGCTGACTCCCTCGGGCACAGATACGCAGTATTTT

d_call: .
j_call: TRBJ2-5
clone_size: few
v_call: TRBV4-2
cdr3_aa: CASSQATTGRQETQYF
cdr3_nt: TGTGCCAGCAGCCAAGCGACAACTGGGCGGCAAGAGACCCAGTACTTC

d_call: .
j_call: TRBJ2-1
clone_size: .
v_call: TRBV4-1
cdr3_aa: CASSQDSGGPSYNEQFF
cdr3_nt: TGCGCCAGCAGCCAAGATTCCGGGGGGCCTAGCTACAATGAGCAGTTCTTC

d_call: .
j_call: TRBJ1-1
clone_size: .
v_call: TRBV12-3/TRBV12-4
cdr3_aa: CASSYRLLGDTEAFF
cdr3_nt: TGTGCCAGCAGTTACCGCCTCTTAGGGGACACTGAAGCTTTCTTT

d_call: TRBD2
j_call: TRBJ2-1
clone_size: .
v_call: TRBV5-5
cdr3_aa: CASSLAFFRGLAVEQFF
cdr3_nt: TGTGCCAGCAGCTTGGCCTTTTTTCGTGGACTAGCGGTGGAGCAGTTCTTC

d_call: .
j_call: TRBJ1-4
clone_size: .
v_call: TRBV4-1
cdr3_aa: CASSQVIGGGEKLFF
cdr3_nt: TGCGCCAGCAGCCAAGTAATCGGGGGAGGGGAAAAACTGTTTTTT

d_call: .
j_call: TRBJ2-5
clone_size: few
v_call: TRBV6-5
cdr3_aa: CASSYWAGKGQETQYF
cdr3_nt: TGTGCCAGCAGTTACTGGGCAGGGAAGGGGCAAGAGACCCAGTACTTC

d_call: .
j_call: TRBJ2-3
clone_size: .
v_call: TRBV15
cdr3_aa: CATSRDRGPGPDTQYF
cdr3_nt: TGTGCCACCAGCAGAGATCGGGGACCGGGTCCAGATACGCAGTATTTT

d_call: .
j_call: TRBJ2-2
clone_size: few
v_call: TRBV28
cdr3_aa: CASSLFGVATGELFF
cdr3_nt: TGTGCCAGCAGTTTATTCGGGGTAGCGACCGGGGAGCTGTTTTTT

d_call: TRBD2
j_call: TRBJ2-5
clone_size: few
v_call: TRBV5-5
cdr3_aa: CASSMLRLAGQETQYF
cdr3_nt: TGTGCCAGCAGCATGCTAAGACTAGCGGGCCAAGAGACCCAGTACTTC

d_call: TRBD1
j_call: TRBJ1-2
clone_size: few
v_call: TRBV5-5
cdr3_aa: CASSPPDRGDGYTF
cdr3_nt: TGTGCCAGCAGCCCCCCGGACAGGGGAGATGGCTACACCTTC

d_call: .
j_call: TRBJ2-2
clone_size: many
v_call: TRBV13
cdr3_aa: CASSSTAVGPQNTGELFF
cdr3_nt: TGTGCCAGCAGCTCCACCGCGGTCGGTCCCCAAAACACCGGGGAGCTGTTTTTT

d_call: TRBD2
j_call: TRBJ2-3
clone_size: .
v_call: TRBV7-8
cdr3_aa: CASSPTGTSGRDTQYF
cdr3_nt: TGTGCCAGCAGCCCAACCGGGACTAGCGGGCGAGATACGCAGTATTTT

d_call: TRBD1
j_call: TRBJ1-1
clone_size: .
v_call: TRBV20-1
cdr3_aa: CSCPRQGNMNTEAFF
cdr3_nt: TGCAGTTGCCCAAGACAGGGCAACATGAACACTGAAGCTTTCTTT

d_call: TRBD1
j_call: TRBJ1-4
clone_size: .
v_call: TRBV10-2
cdr3_aa: CASGGRQGNEKLFF
cdr3_nt: TGCGCCAGCGGTGGGAGACAGGGGAATGAAAAACTGTTTTTT

d_call: TRBD2
j_call: TRBJ2-1
clone_size: few
v_call: TRBV20-1
cdr3_aa: CSASTGTRVNEQFF
cdr3_nt: TGCAGTGCTAGCACCGGGACTAGAGTCAATGAGCAGTTCTTC

d_call: .
j_call: TRBJ2-3
clone_size: few
v_call: TRBV24-1
cdr3_aa: CATQAGDTQYF
cdr3_nt: TGTGCCACCCAGGCAGGGGATACGCAGTATTTT

d_call: .
j_call: TRBJ2-3
clone_size: .
v_call: TRBV10-2
cdr3_aa: CASSGSGTIDTQYF
cdr3_nt: TGCGCCAGCAGTGGCTCGGGGACGATAGATACGCAGTATTTT

d_call: .
j_call: TRBJ1-3
clone_size: .
v_call: TRBV9
cdr3_aa: CASSAQDNSGNTIYF
cdr3_nt: TGTGCCAGCAGCGCACAGGACAATTCTGGAAACACCATATATTTT

d_call: .
j_call: TRBJ1-3
clone_size: .
v_call: TRBV12-3/TRBV12-4
cdr3_aa: CASKYQPQDAGNTIYF
cdr3_nt: TGTGCCAGCAAATACCAACCTCAGGACGCCGGAAACACCATATATTTT

d_call: TRBD2
j_call: TRBJ2-3
clone_size: .
v_call: TRBV20-1
cdr3_aa: CSATTSGWADTQYF
cdr3_nt: TGCAGTGCGACCACTAGCGGGTGGGCAGATACGCAGTATTTT

d_call: TRBD2
j_call: TRBJ2-5
clone_size: few
v_call: TRBV4-1
cdr3_aa: CASSQDGSGGYQETQYF
cdr3_nt: TGCGCCAGCAGCCAAGACGGCAGCGGGGGGTACCAAGAGACCCAGTACTTC

d_call: TRBD2
j_call: TRBJ2-5
clone_size: .
v_call: TRBV7-9
cdr3_aa: CASSFGAGGKETQYF
cdr3_nt: TGTGCCAGCAGCTTTGGAGCGGGGGGGAAAGAGACCCAGTACTTC

d_call: .
j_call: TRBJ2-7
clone_size: few
v_call: TRBV9
cdr3_aa: CASSVSPSYEQYF
cdr3_nt: TGTGCCAGCAGCGTTTCTCCTTCCTACGAGCAGTACTTC

d_call: TRBD2
j_call: TRBJ2-3
clone_size: .
v_call: TRBV6-5
cdr3_aa: CASSYSASGNTDTQYF
cdr3_nt: TGTGCCAGCAGTTACTCTGCTAGCGGGAACACAGATACGCAGTATTTT

d_call: TRBD1
j_call: TRBJ2-1
clone_size: .
v_call: TRBV7-6
cdr3_aa: CASSSKDRAPYNEQFF
cdr3_nt: TGTGCCAGCAGCTCCAAGGACAGGGCCCCCTACAATGAGCAGTTCTTC

d_call: .
j_call: TRBJ2-5
clone_size: few
v_call: TRBV5-5
cdr3_aa: CASRSGFGKVEETQYF
cdr3_nt: TGTGCCAGCAGGTCGGGGTTTGGCAAGGTTGAAGAGACCCAGTACTTC

d_call: TRBD2
j_call: TRBJ2-1
clone_size: .
v_call: TRBV12-3/TRBV12-4
cdr3_aa: CASSFGAVGGGDNEQFF
cdr3_nt: TGTGCCAGCAGTTTTGGGGCGGTTGGGGGGGGGGACAATGAGCAGTTCTTC